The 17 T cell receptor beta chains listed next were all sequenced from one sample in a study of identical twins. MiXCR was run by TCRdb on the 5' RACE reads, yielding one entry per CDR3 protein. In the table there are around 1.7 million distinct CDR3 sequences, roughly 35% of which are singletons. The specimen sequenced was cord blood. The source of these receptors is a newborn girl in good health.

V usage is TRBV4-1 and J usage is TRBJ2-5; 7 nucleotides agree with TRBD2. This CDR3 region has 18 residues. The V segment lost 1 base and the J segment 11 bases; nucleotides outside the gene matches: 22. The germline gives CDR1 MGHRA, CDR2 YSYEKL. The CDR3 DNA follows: TGCGCCAGCAGCCAAGTTTCCAGCGGGAAAGCCCCCTACAATGAGCAGTACTTC. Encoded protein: CASSQVSSGKAPYNEQYF.

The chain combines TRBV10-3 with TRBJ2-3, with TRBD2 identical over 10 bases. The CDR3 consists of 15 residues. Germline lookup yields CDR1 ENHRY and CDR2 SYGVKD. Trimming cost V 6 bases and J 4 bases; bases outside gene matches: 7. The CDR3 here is CAISASGRGPDTQYF. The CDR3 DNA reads TGTGCCATCAGCGCTAGCGGGAGAGGGCCAGATACGCAGTATTTT.

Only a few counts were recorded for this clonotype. CDR3 loop: CSTLGTSGSTDTQYF. The CDR3 DNA reads as TGCAGTACCCTCGGGACTAGCGGGAGCACAGATACGCAGTATTTT. The V gene is TRBV20-1, the J gene TRBJ2-3, with 12 bases that match TRBD2. Trimming took 8 bases from V and 0 from J; bases not matched to a gene: 6. The CDR3 has 15 residues. In germline, CDR1 is DFQATT, CDR2 SNEGSKA (reference sequence).

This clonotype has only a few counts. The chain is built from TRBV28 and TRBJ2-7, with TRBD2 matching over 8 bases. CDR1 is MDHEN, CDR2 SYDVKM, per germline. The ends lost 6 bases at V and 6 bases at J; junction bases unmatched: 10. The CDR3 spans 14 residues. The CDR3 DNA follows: TGTGCCAGCAGGGCGACAGCGGGAGTTGGCGAGCAGTACTTC. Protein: CASRATAGVGEQYF.

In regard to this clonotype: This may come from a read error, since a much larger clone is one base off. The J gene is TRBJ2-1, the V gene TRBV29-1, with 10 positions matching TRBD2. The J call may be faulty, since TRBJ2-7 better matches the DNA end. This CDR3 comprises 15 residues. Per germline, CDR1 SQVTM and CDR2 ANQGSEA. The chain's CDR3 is CSVGSGRAKYNEQYF. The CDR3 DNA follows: TGCAGCGTTGGCAGCGGGAGGGCCAAGTACAATGAGCAGTACTTC.

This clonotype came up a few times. In nucleotides, the CDR3 is TGTGCCAGCAGCTCTAAGCTCCCGGGACAGGGGGACACTGAAGCTTTCTTT. This translates into CASSSKLPGQGDTEAFF. The V call is TRBV27, the J call TRBJ1-1; 11 positions match TRBD1. Germline V lookup: CDR1 MNHEY, CDR2 SMNVEV (reference sequence). The CDR3 length is 17 residues. Trimming cost V 6 bases and J 3 bases; bases outside gene matches: 12.

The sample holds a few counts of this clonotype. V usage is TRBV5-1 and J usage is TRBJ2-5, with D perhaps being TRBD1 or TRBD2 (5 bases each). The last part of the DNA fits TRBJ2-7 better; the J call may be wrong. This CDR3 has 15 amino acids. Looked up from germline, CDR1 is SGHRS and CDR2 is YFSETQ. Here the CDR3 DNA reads TGCGCCAGCAGCACCAACCGGGACCCTACCTACGAGCAGTACTTC. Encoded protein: CASSTNRDPTYEQYF.

CDR3 amino acids: CATSPWNRPYEQYF. The CDR3 DNA is TGTGCCACCAGTCCCTGGAACAGGCCCTACGAGCAGTACTTC. J is TRBJ2-7 and V is TRBV24-1, with D possibly TRBD1 on 5 matching bases. Trimming removed 6 bases at V and 2 bases at J, with 13 bases between. Germline V gene lookup returns CDR1 KGHDR and CDR2 SFDVKD. The CDR3 is 14 amino acids.

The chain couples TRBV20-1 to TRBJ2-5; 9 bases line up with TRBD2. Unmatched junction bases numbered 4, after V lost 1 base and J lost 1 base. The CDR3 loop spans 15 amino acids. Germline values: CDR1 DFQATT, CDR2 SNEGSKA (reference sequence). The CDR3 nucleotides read TGCAGTGCTAGAGTGGGTAGCGGGAGCCAAGAGACCCAGTACTTC. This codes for CSARVGSGSQETQYF.

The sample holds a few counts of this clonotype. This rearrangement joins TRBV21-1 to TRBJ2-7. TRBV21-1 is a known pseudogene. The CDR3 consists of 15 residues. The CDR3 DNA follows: TGTGCCAGCAGCAAAGAGGGTTCTTCTCGCTACGAGCAGTACTTC. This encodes CASSKEGSSRYEQYF.

CDR3 DNA: TGTGCCAGCAGTTTAGCGCGGACACATAGCAATCAGCCCCAGCATTTT. It specifies CASSLARTHSNQPQHF. The chain is built from TRBV12-3 or TRBV12-4 and TRBJ1-5, with TRBD1 as a possible D gene (5 bases). This CDR3 is 16 amino acids long. V was shortened by 0 bases and J by 0 bases, with 9 bases between the two germline ends.

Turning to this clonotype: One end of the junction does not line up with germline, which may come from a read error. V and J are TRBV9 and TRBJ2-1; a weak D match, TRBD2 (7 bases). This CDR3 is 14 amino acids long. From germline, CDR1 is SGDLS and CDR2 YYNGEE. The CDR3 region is CASSVAGGYNERFF. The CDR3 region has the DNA TGTGCCAGCAGCGTAGCGGGGGGCTACAATGAGCGGTTCTTC.

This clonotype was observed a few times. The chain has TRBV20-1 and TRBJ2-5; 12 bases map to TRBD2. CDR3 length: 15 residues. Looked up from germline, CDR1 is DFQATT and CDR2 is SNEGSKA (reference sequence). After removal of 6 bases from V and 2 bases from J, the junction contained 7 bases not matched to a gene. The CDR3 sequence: CSALTSGGPQETQYF. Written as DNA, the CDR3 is TGCAGTGCCCTGACTAGCGGGGGACCACAAGAGACCCAGTACTTC.

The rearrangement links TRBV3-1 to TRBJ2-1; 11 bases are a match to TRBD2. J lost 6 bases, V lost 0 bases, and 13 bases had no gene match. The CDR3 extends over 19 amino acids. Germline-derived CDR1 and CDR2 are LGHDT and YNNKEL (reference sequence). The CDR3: CASSQEYSSGRLHSNEQFF. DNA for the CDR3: TGTGCCAGCAGCCAAGAGTATTCTAGCGGGAGGCTACACAGCAATGAGCAGTTCTTC.

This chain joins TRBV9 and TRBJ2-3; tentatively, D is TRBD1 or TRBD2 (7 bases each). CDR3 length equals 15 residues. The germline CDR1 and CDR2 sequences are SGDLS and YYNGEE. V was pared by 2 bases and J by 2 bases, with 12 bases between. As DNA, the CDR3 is TGTGCCAGCAGCGTCCAGGGGGGGCTCACAGATACGCAGTATTTT. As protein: CASSVQGGLTDTQYF. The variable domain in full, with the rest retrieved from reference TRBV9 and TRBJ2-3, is DSGVTQTPKHLITATGQRVTLRCSPRSGDLSVYWYQQSLDQGLQFLIQYYNGEERAKGNILERFSAQQFPDLHSELNLSSLELGDSALYFCASSVQGGLTDTQYFGPGTRLTVL.

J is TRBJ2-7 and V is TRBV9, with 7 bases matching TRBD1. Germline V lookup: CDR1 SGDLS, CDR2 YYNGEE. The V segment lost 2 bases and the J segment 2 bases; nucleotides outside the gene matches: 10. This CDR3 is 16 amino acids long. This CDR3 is CASSVGTAYLPYEQYF. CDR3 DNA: TGTGCCAGCAGCGTCGGGACAGCTTACCTTCCCTACGAGCAGTACTTC.

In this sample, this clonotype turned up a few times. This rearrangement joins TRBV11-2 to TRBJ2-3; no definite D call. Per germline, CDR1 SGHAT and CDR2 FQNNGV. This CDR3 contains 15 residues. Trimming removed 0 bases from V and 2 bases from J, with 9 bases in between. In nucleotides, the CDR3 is TGTGCCAGCAGCTTAGATAGCAGTAACACAGATACGCAGTATTTT. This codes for CASSLDSSNTDTQYF.